This TCR beta chain was identified during a study of blood T cell repertoires in COVID-19. In the authors' methods: Estimated nucleated cell counts came from reference gene primer amplification. Method: immunoSEQ multiplex PCR; TCRdb's copy keeps in-frame clones and lacks some. The V and J calls and clone size were taken over from that table, and D and trimming were inferred from the DNA. In the table there are a few hundred thousand clones, approximately 90% of which are singletons. Individuals drawn from around 25 US areas were roughly 18 to 89 years old. Which cohort a participant joined came from the clinical history participants gave. CDR3 size: 16 residues. V was clipped by 4 bases and J by 1 base, with 17 bases between them. CDR1 and CDR2 from the germline V gene are SGDLS and YYNGEE.

V usage is TRBV9 and J usage is TRBJ1-1, with D possibly matching TRBD1 (6 bases). Sequences were obtained from PBMCs or T cells enriched from blood (not recorded which). This TCR came from a woman aged 18-35 years who had recovered from COVID-19. The CDR3 DNA is TGTGCCAGCAGCCAAGGAATCGGACAGTCGAACACTGAAGCTTTCTTT. Its protein product is CASSQGIGQSNTEAFF.